The T cell receptor beta chain under discussion was sequenced for a study of PD-1 blockade in classical Hodgkin lymphoma (dated by TCRdb to about 2020). With respect to the entire study: Nivolumab dosing was 3 mg/kg intravenously every 2 weeks, continuing until either disease progression or unacceptable toxicity. A peripheral blood immune signature of response to PD-1 blockade in classical Hodgkin lymphoma was defined using TCR beta sequencing and CyTOF.

General conclusions and limits of the study: By C4D1, a significant rise was seen in CD4+ TCR diversity but not in CD8+ TCR diversity (p=0.0027 vs p=0.16), and the rise was most apparent among complete responders (p=0.02). Lower diversity was seen in patients whose nivolumab began less than 1 year after ASCT, and these patients were left out of later analyses so that immune reconstitution would not confound the results. The study covered only a single clinical trial cohort, and the causes of the repertoire differences, possibly disease activity or prior therapy, were still not defined. Newly diagnosed patients were reported to have lower baseline TCR diversity than healthy donors, and relapsed/refractory patients were reported to have lower baseline TCR diversity still. Trial patients with a complete response had baseline diversity similar to that of newly diagnosed patients, while partial responders and progressors had significantly lower diversity.

The Qiagen DNeasy kit was used to extract genomic DNA both from unsorted PBMCs and from the negatively selected CD4+ and CD8+ fractions. Using primers that anneal to V and J segments, immunoSEQ multiplex PCR amplified the TCR beta CDR3 regions. A synthetic immune receptor repertoire was used to minimize amplification bias, and any residual bias was removed computationally once sequencing was done. Processing in the source paper ran as follows. Custom Python scripts were used to quantify repertoire diversity as the Shannon entropy index. The unsorted, CD4+ and CD8+ repertoires were each analyzed separately, with the exception of combined analyses, where CD4+ and CD8+ sequences were merged in silico. A clone counted as expanded when the clone's frequency after treatment rose at least 2-fold relative to C1D1, and clones undetected at baseline were given a pseudocount of 0.5. Singleton clones were defined as clones with 0 or 1 copy at C1D1, and non-singleton clones were defined as clones with 2 or more copies. By matching protein sequences in sorted samples from the same patient, clones expanded in unsorted samples were annotated as CD4+, CD8+ or unknown. Wilcoxon tests on paired samples were used to test changes in diversity from C1D1 to C4D1. In TCRdb, the immuneACCESS table is reduced to in-frame sequences with V and J assigned. These tables do not hold every clone; where another copy was compared, an unresolved V gene accounts for under half, and the others remain unexplained. The V and J calls and clone size are taken from that table; D and trimming were inferred from the DNA. This sample has 9,500 to 12,000 clones in its table, and roughly 83% of those were observed once. The ten top clones hold less than 50% of the sample.

Taken with the paper, the label for time point translates to: cycle 1 day 1 (C1D1), immediately before nivolumab initiation. Relapse after autologous stem cell transplantation had occurred in all trial patients, and cohorts A, B and C were distinguished by prior brentuximab vedotin exposure. Using a Miltenyi CD8+ T cell isolation kit, CD8+ T cells were purified from thawed PBMCs through magnetic negative selection. A total of 50 to 70 patients with relapsed/refractory classical Hodgkin lymphoma made up the trial cohort, and each patient's best overall response was complete response, partial response or progressive disease. Trial patients were treated with single-agent nivolumab in the multi-cohort phase II CheckMate 205 trial. An independent review committee assessed best overall response by applying the 2007 International Working Group response criteria. PBMCs from the trial were collected at three points: immediately before nivolumab initiation (C1D1), and during therapy at cycle 2 day 1 and cycle 4 day 1. After peripheral blood was drawn into 8 mL Vacutainer Cell Preparation Tubes, PBMCs were isolated by centrifugation and then cryopreserved. Purified CD4+ and CD8+ fractions were generated only in cases for which an additional PBMC sample was available. Magnetically labelled cells were depleted on LS columns in a quadroMACS separator, and the flow-through was collected as the purified fraction.

A word on this clone: What antigen it recognizes has not been identified. Qualities for individual bases were not recorded, and no much larger clone is one base off.

The germline V gene (reference sequence) provides CDR1 LNHDA and CDR2 SQIVND. The CDR3 runs 15 residues from the cysteine to the phenylalanine. The entry retains the CDR3 DNA only, 45 bases that are in frame from base 1. From V the trimming removes 3 bases and from J it removes 0 bases, while the gene matches leave 3 bases of the junction unaccounted for. The source of this sequence is a human donor with classical Hodgkin lymphoma. Specimen: CD8+ T cells from blood, collected at baseline. Recombination joined TRBV19 with TRBJ2-3, and TRBD2 aligns with 7 junction nucleotides. This receptor carries the CDR3 CASSISAGSTDTQYF. The DNA sequence reads TGTGCCAGTAGTATCTCAGCGGGGAGCACAGATACGCAGTATTTT.